This TCR beta chain comes out of a study of PD-L1 blockade in urothelial cancer. Unmatched junction bases numbered 7, after V lost 6 bases and J lost 3 bases. The CDR3 runs 14 residues. Germline CDR1 reads MDHEN; CDR2 reads SYDVKM. Profiled with immunoSEQ multiplex PCR; TCRdb holds only in-frame clones, not every one. Among about 88,000 clones listed, about 90% were seen once. The sample's time point: pretreatment peripheral blood. The study enrolled patients with locally advanced or metastatic urothelial carcinoma. Sequencing used PBMCs, obtained around atezolizumab (anti-PD-L1) treatment. The sequence came from a woman of 80 years or more with urothelial cancer. V usage is TRBV28 and J usage is TRBJ1-1; TRBD1 aligns across 7 bases. The CDR3 DNA is TGTGCCAGCAGGCTAGGGGGCGCTCACACTGAAGCTTTCTTT. Translating gives CASRLGGAHTEAFF.